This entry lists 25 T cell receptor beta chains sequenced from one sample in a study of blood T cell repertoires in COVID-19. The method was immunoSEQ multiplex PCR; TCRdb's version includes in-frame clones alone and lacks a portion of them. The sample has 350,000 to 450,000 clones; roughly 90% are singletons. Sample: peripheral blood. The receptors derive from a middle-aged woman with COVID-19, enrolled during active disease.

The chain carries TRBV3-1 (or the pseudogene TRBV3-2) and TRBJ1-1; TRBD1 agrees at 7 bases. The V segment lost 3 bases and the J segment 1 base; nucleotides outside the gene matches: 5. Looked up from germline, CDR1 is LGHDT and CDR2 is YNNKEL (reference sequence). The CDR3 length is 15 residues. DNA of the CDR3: TGTGCCAGCAGCCACACAGGGGCTCGGAACACTGAAGCTTTCTTT. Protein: CASSHTGARNTEAFF.

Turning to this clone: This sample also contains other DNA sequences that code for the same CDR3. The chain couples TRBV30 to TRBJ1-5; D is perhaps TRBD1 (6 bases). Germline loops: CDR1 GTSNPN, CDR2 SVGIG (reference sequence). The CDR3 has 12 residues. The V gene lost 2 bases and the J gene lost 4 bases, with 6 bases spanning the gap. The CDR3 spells CAWSTGNQPQHF. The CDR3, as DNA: TGTGCCTGGAGTACAGGGAATCAGCCCCAGCATTTT.

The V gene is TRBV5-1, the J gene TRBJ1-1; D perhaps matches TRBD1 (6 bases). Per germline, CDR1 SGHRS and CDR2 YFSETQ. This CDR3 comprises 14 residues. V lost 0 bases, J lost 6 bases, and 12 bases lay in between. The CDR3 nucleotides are TGCGCCAGCAGCTTGGGCAGGGGTGGGGCTGAAGCTTTCTTT. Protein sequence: CASSLGRGGAEAFF.

In DNA form, the CDR3 reads TGCGCCAGCAGCCAAGAATCGGTCCTTTCCAATGAGCAGTTCTTC. Translation: CASSQESVLSNEQFF. The rearrangement links TRBV4-3 to TRBJ2-1; D gene ambiguous. CDR3 length: 15 residues. V gave up 0 bases and J gave up 6 bases, with 12 bases separating them. Germline CDR1 reads LGHNA; CDR2 reads YSLEER.

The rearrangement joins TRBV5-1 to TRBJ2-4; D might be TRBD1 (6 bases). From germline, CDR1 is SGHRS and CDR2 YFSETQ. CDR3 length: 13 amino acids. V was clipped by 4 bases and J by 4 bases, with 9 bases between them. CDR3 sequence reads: CASSQDRKNIQYF. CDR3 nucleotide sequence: TGCGCCAGCAGCCAGGACAGAAAAAACATTCAGTACTTC.

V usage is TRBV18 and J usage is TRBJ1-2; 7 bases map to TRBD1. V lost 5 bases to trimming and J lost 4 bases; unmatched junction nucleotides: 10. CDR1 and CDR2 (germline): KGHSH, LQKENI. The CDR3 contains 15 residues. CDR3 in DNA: TGTGCCAGCTCATCTACAGGGGAGGAGGGCTATGGCTACACCTTC. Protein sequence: CASSSTGEEGYGYTF.

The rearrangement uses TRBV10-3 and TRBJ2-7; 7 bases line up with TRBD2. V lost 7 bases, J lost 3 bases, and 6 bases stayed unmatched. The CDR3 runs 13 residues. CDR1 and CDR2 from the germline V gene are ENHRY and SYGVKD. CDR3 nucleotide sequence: TGTGCCATCAAGGGCCCGGGGGGCTACGAGCAGTACTTC. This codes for CAIKGPGGYEQYF.

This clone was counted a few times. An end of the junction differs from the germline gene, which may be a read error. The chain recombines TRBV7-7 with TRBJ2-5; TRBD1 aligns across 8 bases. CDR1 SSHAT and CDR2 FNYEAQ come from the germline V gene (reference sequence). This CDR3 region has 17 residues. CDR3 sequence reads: CASSFSLGGQGGETQYF. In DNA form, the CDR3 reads TGTGCTAGCAGCTTCTCCTTAGGTGGACAGGGAGGAGAGACCCAGTACTTC.

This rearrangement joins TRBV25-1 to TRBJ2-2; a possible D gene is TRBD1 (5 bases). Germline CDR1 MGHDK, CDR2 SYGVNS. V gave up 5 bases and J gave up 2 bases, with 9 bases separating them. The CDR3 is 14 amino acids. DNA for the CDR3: TGTGCCAGCAGTAAGACAGCTAACACCGGGGAGCTGTTTTTT. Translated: CASSKTANTGELFF.

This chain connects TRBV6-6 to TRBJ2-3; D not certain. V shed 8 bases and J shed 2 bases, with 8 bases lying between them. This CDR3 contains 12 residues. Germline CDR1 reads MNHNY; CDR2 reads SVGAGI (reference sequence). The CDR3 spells CASQWATDTQYF. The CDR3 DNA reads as TGTGCCAGCCAATGGGCCACAGATACGCAGTATTTT.

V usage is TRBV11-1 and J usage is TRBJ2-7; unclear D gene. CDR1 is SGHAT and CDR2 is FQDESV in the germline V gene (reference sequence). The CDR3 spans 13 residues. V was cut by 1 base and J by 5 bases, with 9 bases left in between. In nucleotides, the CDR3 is TGTGCCAGCAGCTTAGGGCCAGTACACGAGCAGTACTTC. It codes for CASSLGPVHEQYF.

The CDR3 reads CASSVASGRGDGELFF. CDR3 nucleotide sequence: TGTGCCAGCAGCGTAGCTAGCGGGAGGGGTGACGGGGAGCTGTTTTTT. The chain employs TRBV9 and TRBJ2-2, with 12 nucleotides matching TRBD2. The length of the CDR3 is 16 residues. CDR1 and CDR2 from the germline V gene are SGDLS and YYNGEE. V gave up 0 bases and J gave up 7 bases; unmatched junction bases: 4. Drawing the rest from reference TRBV9 and TRBJ2-2, the complete variable domain is DSGVTQTPKHLITATGQRVTLRCSPRSGDLSVYWYQQSLDQGLQFLIQYYNGEERAKGNILERFSAQQFPDLHSELNLSSLELGDSALYFCASSVASGRGDGELFFGEGSRLTVL.

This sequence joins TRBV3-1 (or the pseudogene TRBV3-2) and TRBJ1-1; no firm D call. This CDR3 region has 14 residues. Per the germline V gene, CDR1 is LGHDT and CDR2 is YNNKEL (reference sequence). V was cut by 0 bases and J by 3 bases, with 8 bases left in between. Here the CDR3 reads CASSQDSGDTEAFF. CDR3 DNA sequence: TGTGCCAGCAGCCAAGACTCCGGAGACACTGAAGCTTTCTTT.

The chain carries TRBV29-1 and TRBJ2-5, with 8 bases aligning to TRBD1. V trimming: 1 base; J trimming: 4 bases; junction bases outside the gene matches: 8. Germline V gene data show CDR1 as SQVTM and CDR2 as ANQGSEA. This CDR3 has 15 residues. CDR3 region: CSVEAPDRVPETQYF. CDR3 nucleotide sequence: TGCAGCGTTGAAGCTCCGGACAGGGTCCCAGAGACCCAGTACTTC.

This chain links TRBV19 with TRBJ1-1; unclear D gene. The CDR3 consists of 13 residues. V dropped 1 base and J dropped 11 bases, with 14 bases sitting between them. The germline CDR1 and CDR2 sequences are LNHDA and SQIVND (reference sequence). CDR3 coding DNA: TGTGCCAGTAGTATAGCCCAGAACGTCGGGGCTTTCTTT. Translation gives CASSIAQNVGAFF.

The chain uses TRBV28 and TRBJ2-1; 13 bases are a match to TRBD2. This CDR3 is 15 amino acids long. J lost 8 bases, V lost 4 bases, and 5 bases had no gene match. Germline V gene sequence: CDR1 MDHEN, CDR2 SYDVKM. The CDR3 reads CASSSTSGRAYEQFF. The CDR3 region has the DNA TGTGCCAGCAGTTCCACTAGCGGGAGGGCCTATGAGCAGTTCTTC.

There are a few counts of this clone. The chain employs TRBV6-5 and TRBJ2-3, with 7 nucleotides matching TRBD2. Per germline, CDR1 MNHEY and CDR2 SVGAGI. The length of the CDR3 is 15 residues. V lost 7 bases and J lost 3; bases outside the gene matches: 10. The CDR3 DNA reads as TGTGCCAGCACCGAGAGGACTAGATCAACAGATACGCAGTATTTT. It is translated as CASTERTRSTDTQYF.

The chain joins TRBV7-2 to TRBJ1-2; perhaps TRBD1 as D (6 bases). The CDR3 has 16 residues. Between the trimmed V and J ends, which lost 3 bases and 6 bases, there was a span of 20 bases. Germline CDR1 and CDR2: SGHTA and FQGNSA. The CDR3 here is CASSFAPGHGTDGYTF. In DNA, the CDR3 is TGTGCCAGCAGCTTCGCACCGGGACACGGGACGGATGGCTACACCTTC.

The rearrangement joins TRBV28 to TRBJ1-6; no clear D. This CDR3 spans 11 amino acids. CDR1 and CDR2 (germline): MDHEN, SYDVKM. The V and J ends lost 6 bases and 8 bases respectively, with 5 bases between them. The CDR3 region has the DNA TGTGCCAGCAGGGCTCATTCACCCCTCCACTTT. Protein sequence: CASRAHSPLHF.

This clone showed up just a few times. The CDR3 sequence: CASSTPRASMNTEAFF. The DNA of the CDR3 is TGTGCCAGCTCCACGCCCCGGGCTAGCATGAACACTGAAGCTTTCTTT. This chain links TRBV18 with TRBJ1-1; no clear D. The V gene's germline CDR1 is KGHSH and CDR2 LQKENI. Trimming removed 6 bases from V and 0 bases from J, with 17 bases in between. The CDR3 is 16 residues long.

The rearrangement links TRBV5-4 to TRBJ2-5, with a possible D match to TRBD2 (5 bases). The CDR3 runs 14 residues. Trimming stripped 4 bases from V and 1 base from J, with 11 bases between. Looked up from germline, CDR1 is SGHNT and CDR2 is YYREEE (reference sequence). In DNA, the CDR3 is TGTGCCAGCAGCGGAACTAGGGTCCAAGAGACCCAGTACTTC. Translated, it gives CASSGTRVQETQYF.

CDR3 loop: CASSQFAGTANHEKLFF. The CDR3 DNA sequence: TGTGCCAGCAGTCAATTCGCCGGGACAGCCAACCATGAAAAACTGTTTTTT. This chain uses TRBV6-6 with TRBJ1-4; 7 bases are shared with TRBD1. Germline V lookup: CDR1 MNHNY, CDR2 SVGAGI (reference sequence). V lost 5 bases and J lost 6; bases outside the gene matches: 15. The CDR3 length is 17 residues.

The DNA for the CDR3 is TGTGCCATTACTTGGAGCAGCCAGGGGGTTCCCTACGAGCAGTACTTC. Residues: CAITWSSQGVPYEQYF. J is TRBJ2-7 and V is TRBV10-3; 7 bases are a match to TRBD1. The V gene end was trimmed by 9 bases and the J gene end by 2 bases; junction bases not matched to a gene: 16. The CDR3 spans 16 residues. From germline, CDR1 is ENHRY and CDR2 SYGVKD.

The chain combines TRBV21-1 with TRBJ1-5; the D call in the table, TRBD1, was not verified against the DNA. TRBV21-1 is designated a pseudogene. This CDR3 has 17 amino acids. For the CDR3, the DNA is TGTGCCAGCAGCAAACTACTCGGGACAGGGGGGAATCAGCCCCAGCATTTT. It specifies CASSKLLGTGGNQPQHF.

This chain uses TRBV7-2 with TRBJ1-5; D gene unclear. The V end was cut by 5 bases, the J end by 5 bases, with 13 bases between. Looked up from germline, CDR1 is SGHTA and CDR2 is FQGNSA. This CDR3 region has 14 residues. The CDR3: CASSLMAVDQPQHF. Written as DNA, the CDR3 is TGTGCCAGCAGCCTAATGGCGGTAGATCAGCCCCAGCATTTT.